Listed here are 24 T cell receptor beta chains from one sample, sequenced in a study of blood T cell repertoires in COVID-19. The protocol was immunoSEQ multiplex PCR, while the TCRdb copy is restricted to in-frame clones and leaves out a portion. The sample consists of about 210,000 clones, approximately 86% of them appearing once. The sequenced material came from PBMCs or T cells enriched from blood (not recorded which). All receptors derive from a woman aged 30 to 39 who had been exposed to COVID-19.

About this clone itself: In the same sample, other DNA sequences code for this CDR3. The chain carries TRBV6-1 and TRBJ2-3, with D unclear. With 1 base removed from V and 2 bases from J, the gap between germline ends came to 4 bases. The length of the CDR3 is 13 residues. Germline V CDR1 and CDR2: MNHNS, SASEGT. The CDR3 DNA follows: TGTGCCAGCAGTGAAGACACCACAGATACGCAGTATTTT. This translates into CASSEDTTDTQYF.

This clone was seen a few times. The chain has TRBV7-2 and TRBJ1-1; D is ambiguous. The CDR3 contains 15 residues. The V end was cut by 3 bases, the J end by 3 bases, with 14 bases between. The germline V gene encodes CDR1 SGHTA and CDR2 FQGNSA. The CDR3 region has the DNA TGTGCCAGCAGCTTCCCTCGCGAGGTATACACTGAAGCTTTCTTT. This sequence encodes CASSFPREVYTEAFF.

J is TRBJ2-3 and V is TRBV24-1, with TRBD1 matching over 7 bases. The CDR3 runs 15 residues. V trimming: 5 bases; J trimming: 1 base; junction bases outside the gene matches: 5. In germline, CDR1 is KGHDR, CDR2 SFDVKD. This chain's CDR3 is CATSGPGGGTDTQYF. The DNA for the CDR3 is TGTGCCACCAGTGGCCCAGGGGGAGGCACAGATACGCAGTATTTT.

The CDR3 here is CASSSPGQGFFEQFF. The DNA of the CDR3 is TGTGCCAGCAGTTCGCCGGGACAGGGGTTCTTTGAGCAGTTCTTC. The chain joins TRBV3-1 (or the pseudogene TRBV3-2) to TRBJ2-1; TRBD1 matches at 10 bases. The junction had 11 bases not matched to a gene; V was cut back by 6 bases and J by 9 bases. The CDR3 runs to 15 residues. Germline V CDR1 and CDR2: LGHDT, YNNKEL (reference sequence).

J is TRBJ2-7 and V is TRBV9; 13 nucleotides align to TRBD2. There are 16 residues in the CDR3. Germline V CDR1 and CDR2: SGDLS, YYNGEE. Trimming at V came to 0 bases and at J to 2 bases, leaving 2 bases not matched to a gene. DNA of the CDR3: TGTGCCAGCAGCGTAGAGGGACTAGCGGGGCCCTACGAGCAGTACTTC. This gives the protein CASSVEGLAGPYEQYF. Full variable domain (outside the CDR3, taken from reference TRBV9 and TRBJ2-7): DSGVTQTPKHLITATGQRVTLRCSPRSGDLSVYWYQQSLDQGLQFLIQYYNGEERAKGNILERFSAQQFPDLHSELNLSSLELGDSALYFCASSVEGLAGPYEQYFGPGTRLTVT.

CDR3 bases: TGTGCAAGTCGCTTAGAGAGGCCATGGAGCAATCAGCCCCAGCATTTT. This codes for CASRLERPWSNQPQHF. The chain has TRBV12-2 and TRBJ1-5. TRBV12-2 is a documented pseudogene. The length of the CDR3 is 16 residues.

The chain employs TRBV2 and TRBJ1-5, with TRBD1 as a possible D gene (5 bases). This CDR3 comprises 12 residues. The germline V gene encodes CDR1 SNHLY and CDR2 FYNNEI. Trimming pared 9 bases from V and 7 bases from J, leaving 13 bases between. CDR3 region: CASTVGGQPQHF. In DNA, the CDR3 is TGTGCCAGTACCGTCGGGGGGCAGCCCCAGCATTTT.

This chain uses TRBV5-1 with TRBJ1-2, with TRBD1 matching over 8 bases. CDR3 size: 13 residues. V lost 0 bases, J lost 8 bases, and 3 bases stayed unmatched. The V gene's germline CDR1 is SGHRS and CDR2 YFSETQ. CDR3 DNA: TGCGCCAGCAGCTTGGAGGACAGGGCAGGCTACACCTTC. Translating gives CASSLEDRAGYTF.

For this clone: A read error may account for a junction end that differs from germline. The CDR3 spells CASTLRSEQYF. The CDR3 DNA reads as TGTGCCAGCACCTTACGGTCCGAGCAGTACTTC. This chain uses TRBV7-2 with TRBJ2-7; D gene ambiguous. Germline V lookup: CDR1 SGHTA, CDR2 FQGNSA. The CDR3 loop spans 11 amino acids.

J is TRBJ1-1 and V is TRBV19; 10 nucleotides line up with TRBD1. CDR1 and CDR2 (germline): LNHDA, SQIVND (reference sequence). The junction had 6 bases not matched to a gene; V was cut back by 3 bases and J by 5 bases. This CDR3 has 15 residues. The CDR3 nucleotides read TGTGCCAGTAGTATGGCGGGACAGGGGAGGACTGAAGCTTTCTTT. Amino acids: CASSMAGQGRTEAFF. Looking up the rest from reference TRBV19 and TRBJ1-1 gives the full variable domain: DGGITQSPKYLFRKEGQNVTLSCEQNLNHDAMYWYRQDPGQGLRLIYYSQIVNDFQKGDIAEGYSVSREKKESFPLTVTSAQKNPTAFYLCASSMAGQGRTEAFFGQGTRLTVV.

A remark on this clone: The sample carries other DNA sequences with the same CDR3. This chain links TRBV7-8 with TRBJ1-2; D gene uncertain. The CDR3 covers 13 residues. Trimming shortened V by 1 base and J by 2 bases, and 5 bases separated the two germline ends. From germline, CDR1 is SGHVS and CDR2 FQNEAQ. The CDR3 region is CASSLGGNYGYTF. Here the CDR3 DNA reads TGTGCCAGCAGCTTAGGAGGGAACTATGGCTACACCTTC.

The genes are TRBV27 and TRBJ2-3; TRBD1 matches 8 bases. Germline loops: CDR1 MNHEY, CDR2 SMNVEV (reference sequence). Unmatched junction bases numbered 10, after V lost 5 bases and J lost 6 bases. The CDR3 has 15 amino acids. The CDR3 spells CASSILQGESDTQYF. Here the CDR3 DNA reads TGTGCCAGCAGTATACTACAGGGGGAATCGGATACGCAGTATTTT.

The chain joins TRBV3-1 (or the pseudogene TRBV3-2) to TRBJ2-5; 7 bases agree with TRBD2. Germline V CDR1 and CDR2: LGHDT, YNNKEL (reference sequence). With 3 bases clipped from V and 3 bases from J, the junction kept 4 bases outside the gene matches. The CDR3 totals 14 residues. The CDR3 region has the DNA TGTGCCAGCAGCCAGGGGGGGTATGAAGAGACCCAGTACTTC. Residues: CASSQGGYEETQYF.

This chain joins TRBV2 and TRBJ2-1; TRBD2 matches at 16 bases. The CDR3 runs 16 residues. V lost 8 bases and J lost 6; bases outside the gene matches: 7. The germline V gene has CDR1 SNHLY and CDR2 FYNNEI. The CDR3, as DNA: TGTGCCAGCCTCGGGACTAGCGGGGGGGCCTTCAATGAGCAGTTCTTC. This gives the protein CASLGTSGGAFNEQFF.

The chain is built from TRBV9 and TRBJ2-7; D may be TRBD1 (6 bases). V lost 0 bases and J lost 0, with 7 bases in between. The CDR3 runs to 14 residues. CDR1 and CDR2 from the germline V gene are SGDLS and YYNGEE. The CDR3 sequence: CASSVGDNSYEQYF. CDR3 sequence (DNA): TGTGCCAGCAGCGTAGGGGACAACTCCTACGAGCAGTACTTC. The variable domain in full, completed from reference TRBV9 and TRBJ2-7, reads DSGVTQTPKHLITATGQRVTLRCSPRSGDLSVYWYQQSLDQGLQFLIQYYNGEERAKGNILERFSAQQFPDLHSELNLSSLELGDSALYFCASSVGDNSYEQYFGPGTRLTVT.

The J gene is TRBJ1-1, the V gene TRBV7-9; 9 bases fit TRBD1. Germline V gives CDR1 SEHNR, CDR2 FQNEAQ (reference sequence). This CDR3 has 12 amino acids. V lost 7 bases, J lost 11 bases, and 8 bases stayed unmatched. CDR3 loop: CASIPRDREAFF. As DNA, the CDR3 is TGTGCCAGCATCCCCCGGGACAGGGAGGCTTTCTTT.

The chain uses TRBV11-3 and TRBJ2-1; D is ambiguous. V was shortened by 3 bases and J by 9 bases, with 12 bases between the two germline ends. This CDR3 is built from 13 residues. The germline gives CDR1 SGHNT, CDR2 YENEEA. The CDR3 nucleotides are TGTGCCAGCAGCTTCTTGAGTCTCGGTGAGCAGTTCTTC. It yields the protein CASSFLSLGEQFF.

CDR3 sequence (DNA): TGTGCCAGCAGCTTGACAGGGTCAAACACTGAAGCTTTCTTT. This gives the protein CASSLTGSNTEAFF. The chain combines TRBV5-4 with TRBJ1-1, with a possible D match to TRBD1 (6 bases). V gave up 1 base and J gave up 2 bases, with 9 bases separating them. Germline CDR1 reads SGHNT; CDR2 reads YYREEE (reference sequence). The CDR3 is 14 amino acids.

The chain combines TRBV11-3 with TRBJ1-1; D perhaps matches TRBD1 (6 bases). With 5 bases removed from V and 2 bases from J, the gap between germline ends came to 21 bases. The CDR3 is 17 residues long. From germline, CDR1 is SGHNT and CDR2 YENEEA. As DNA, the CDR3 is TGTGCCAGCAGCCGCTGGGGGGGGCCCGTCCTCAACACTGAAGCTTTCTTT. Residues: CASSRWGGPVLNTEAFF.

The chain joins TRBV14 to TRBJ1-6; perhaps TRBD1 as D (5 bases). Per germline, CDR1 SGHDN and CDR2 FVKESK. V shed 3 bases and J shed 0 bases, with 9 bases lying between them. This CDR3 comprises 16 residues. The CDR3 DNA reads as TGTGCCAGCAGCCACAGGGTCTTCTCCTATAATTCACCCCTCCACTTT. It codes for CASSHRVFSYNSPLHF.

The chain couples TRBV4-1 to TRBJ2-4; no definite D call. V gave up 0 bases and J gave up 6 bases, with 24 bases separating them. The CDR3 runs 19 residues. Germline CDR1 reads MGHRA; CDR2 reads YSYEKL. The CDR3 protein is CASSQELVSVEMIGNIQYF. In nucleotides, the CDR3 is TGCGCCAGCAGCCAAGAGCTGGTTTCAGTCGAAATGATTGGAAACATTCAGTACTTC.

V usage is TRBV6-6 and J usage is TRBJ2-1, with 8 positions matching TRBD2. The CDR3 runs 20 residues. Germline V gene data show CDR1 as MNHNY and CDR2 as SVGAGI (reference sequence). V dropped 6 bases and J dropped 0; count of bases not matched to a gene: 19. In DNA, the CDR3 is TGTGCCAGCAGCCCCCGGACCCCTAAGACTAGCGCCAGCTCCTACAATGAGCAGTTCTTC. Its protein is CASSPRTPKTSASSYNEQFF.

The CDR3 DNA is TGTGCCAGCAGATTCTCGGGCACAGATACGCAGTATTTT. Encoded protein: CASRFSGTDTQYF. The chain has TRBV11-2 and TRBJ2-3; no reliable D call. Germline V gene data show CDR1 as SGHAT and CDR2 as FQNNGV. Trimming cost V 6 bases and J 1 base, with 8 bases left between them. There are 13 residues in the CDR3.

The V call is TRBV19, the J call TRBJ2-2, with a tentative D call TRBD1 (6 bases). CDR3 length equals 15 residues. Germline assignment: CDR1 LNHDA and CDR2 SQIVND (reference sequence). V was trimmed by 6 bases and J by 2 bases, leaving 13 bases between them. CDR3 protein: CASSPTGRNTGELFF. The CDR3 nucleotides read TGTGCCAGTAGCCCGACAGGCCGTAACACCGGGGAGCTGTTTTTT.